A single T cell receptor beta chain is shown here with its context. Germline trimming cut 6 bases from V and 6 bases from J; bases unmatched to any gene: 8. This CDR3 has 15 residues. Germline loops: CDR1 MNHEY, CDR2 SVGAGI. Sequencing was performed with immunoSEQ multiplex PCR; in TCRdb, only in-frame clones are kept and a portion is missing. The sample lists about 3,000 clones, around 94% occurring once. These data are taken from a study of control samples from healthy donors and cancer patients. This receptor was obtained from a man in his sixties or seventies with lung cancer. The sequenced sample was PBMCs. V is TRBV6-5 and J is TRBJ2-1; 10 nucleotides align to TRBD1. The CDR3 coding sequence is TGTGCCAGCAGATTCGGACAGGGGGGACGCAATGAGCAGTTCTTC. Protein sequence: CASRFGQGGRNEQFF.